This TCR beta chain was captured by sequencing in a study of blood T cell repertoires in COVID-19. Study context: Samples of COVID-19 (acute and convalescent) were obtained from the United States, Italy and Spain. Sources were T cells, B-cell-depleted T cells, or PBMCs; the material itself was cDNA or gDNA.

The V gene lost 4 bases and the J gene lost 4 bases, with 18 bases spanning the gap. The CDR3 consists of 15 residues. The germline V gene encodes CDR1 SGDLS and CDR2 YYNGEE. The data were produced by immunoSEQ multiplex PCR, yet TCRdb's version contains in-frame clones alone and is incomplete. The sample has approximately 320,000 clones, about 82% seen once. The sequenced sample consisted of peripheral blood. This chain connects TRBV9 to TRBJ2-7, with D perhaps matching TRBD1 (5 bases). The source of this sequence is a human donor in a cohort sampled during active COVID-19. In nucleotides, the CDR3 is TGTGCCAGCAGCCCCCTCCAGCAGGGTACGTACGAGCAGTACTTC. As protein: CASSPLQQGTYEQYF. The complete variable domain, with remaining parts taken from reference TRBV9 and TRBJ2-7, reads DSGVTQTPKHLITATGQRVTLRCSPRSGDLSVYWYQQSLDQGLQFLIQYYNGEERAKGNILERFSAQQFPDLHSELNLSSLELGDSALYFCASSPLQQGTYEQYFGPGTRLTVT.